The source of this TCR beta chain is a study of cytomegalovirus exposure and HLA in healthy donors. Whole-study results and caveats: Later on, analysis showed that most CMV-associated TCR beta chains appeared to be HLA-restricted.

V lost 4 bases to trimming and J lost 4 bases; unmatched junction nucleotides: 13. In germline, CDR1 is SGDLS, CDR2 YYNGEE. This CDR3 has 17 amino acids. The PCR made use of 60 Vbeta and 13 Jbeta primers. Measured with immunoSEQ multiplex PCR; TCRdb has only the in-frame clones, and not every one. The table lists about 140,000 clones, roughly 83% of them singletons. This clone occurred a few times. The antigen is undetermined. The specimen sequenced was PBMCs. This chain joins TRBV9 and TRBJ1-5, with TRBD1 matching 8 bases. This TCR was sampled from a man aged 40-49 years in good health and CMV-seropositive. The CDR3 DNA reads as TGTGCCAGCAGCCCGGGGACAGGAGGATTTGGAAATCAGCCCCAGCATTTT. Translated: CASSPGTGGFGNQPQHF.